The sequence of this T cell receptor beta chain was determined in a study of blood T cell repertoires in COVID-19. The wider study: PBMCs, B-cell-depleted T cells, or T cells were the source of the cDNA or gDNA that made up the material.

Measured with immunoSEQ multiplex PCR; TCRdb has only the in-frame clones, and not every one. The sample consists of fewer than 350,000 clones, around nine tenths of them appearing once. Enrollees, roughly 18 to 90 years old, lived in 24 US areas. The CDR3 totals 14 residues. In germline, CDR1 is MNHEY, CDR2 SMNVEV (reference sequence). V lost 4 bases to trimming and J lost 6 bases; unmatched junction nucleotides: 7. This clone was recorded only once. This clonotype originated in a woman aged 55-69 years in a cohort exposed to, infected with or recovered from COVID-19 (not recorded which). The chain is built from TRBV27 and TRBJ2-7, with 9 positions matching TRBD2. The sequencing sample was made of PBMCs or T cells enriched from blood (not recorded which). CDR3 in DNA: TGTGCCAGCAGTTCCCTGACTAGCGGAAGCGAGCAGTACTTC. Its protein product is CASSSLTSGSEQYF.